One sample yielded the 10 T cell receptor beta chains listed below, sequenced in a study of control samples from healthy donors and cancer patients. TCRdb keeps only in-frame clones here, not all; method: immunoSEQ multiplex PCR. The table shows around 99,000 clones, with 90% occurring only once. Specimen: blood. The source of these receptors is a human donor in good health. The donor label of this sample is uncertain.

This clone was detected a few times. V gene TRBV5-8 combines with J gene TRBJ2-2; 9 nucleotides line up with TRBD1. Losses at the gene ends were 0 bases for V and 5 bases for J; bases not matched to a gene: 11. This CDR3 spans 18 amino acids. Germline assignment: CDR1 SGHTS and CDR2 YDEGEE. DNA for the CDR3: TGTGCCAGCAGCTTGGGCCTCCGGGACAGGGCTTATACCGGGGAGCTGTTTTTT. Its protein is CASSLGLRDRAYTGELFF.

Turning to this clone: This sample also contains other DNA sequences that code for the same CDR3. V usage is TRBV6-5 and J usage is TRBJ1-1; D is possibly TRBD1 (6 bases). Per germline, CDR1 MNHEY and CDR2 SVGAGI. This CDR3 has 14 residues. V gave up 6 bases and J gave up 1 base, with 12 bases separating them. As DNA, the CDR3 is TGTGCCAGCAGCCCCAGGGGCGAGAACACTGAAGCTTTCTTT. Amino acid sequence: CASSPRGENTEAFF.

Here the CDR3 DNA reads TGTGCCAGCTCACCCGAGACTCAGGCTAACTATGGCTACACCTTC. This encodes CASSPETQANYGYTF. V gene TRBV18 combines with J gene TRBJ1-2; D uncertain. Trimming removed 3 bases from V and 0 bases from J, with 11 bases in between. CDR1 KGHSH and CDR2 LQKENI come from the germline V gene. There are 15 residues in the CDR3.

This clone was counted once. J is TRBJ2-7 and V is TRBV27; possible D gene TRBD2, 5 bases. The CDR3 consists of 14 residues. The germline CDR1 and CDR2 sequences are MNHEY and SMNVEV (reference sequence). V was trimmed by 4 bases and J by 4 bases, leaving 14 bases between them. The CDR3: CASSSQDLGYEQYF. In DNA, the CDR3 is TGTGCCAGCAGTTCCCAGGACTTAGGTTACGAGCAGTACTTC.

This chain connects TRBV2 to TRBJ1-1, with D tentatively TRBD1 (5 bases). Germline V gene lookup returns CDR1 SNHLY and CDR2 FYNNEI. The ends were cut back, 8 bases at V and 10 bases at J, with 26 bases in the middle. There are 15 residues in the CDR3. CDR3 sequence reads: CASSSGRRVSEGAFF. In DNA form, the CDR3 reads TGTGCCAGCTCTTCAGGGCGCAGGGTCTCCGAGGGAGCTTTCTTT. The full variable domain, with the rest looked up from reference TRBV2 and TRBJ1-1, is EPEVTQTPSHQVTQMGQEVILRCVPISNHLYFYWYRQILGQKVEFLVSFYNNEISEKSEIFDDQFSVERPDGSNFTLKIRSTKLEDSAMYFCASSSGRRVSEGAFFGQGTRLTVV.

V usage is TRBV5-6 and J usage is TRBJ1-5; D ambiguous. The germline V gene encodes CDR1 SGHDT and CDR2 YYEEEE. The length of the CDR3 is 14 residues. V was pared by 4 bases and J by 4 bases, with 12 bases between. CDR3 sequence (DNA): TGTGCCAGCAGCCGGGGAGGAATTAATCAGCCCCAGCATTTT. It specifies CASSRGGINQPQHF.

The chain couples TRBV6-5 to TRBJ1-4; no clear D. Per the germline V gene, CDR1 is MNHEY and CDR2 is SVGAGI. The CDR3 has 13 amino acids. Deletions cut 6 bases from V and 5 bases from J, with 10 bases between. The CDR3 protein is CASRPMGNEKLFF. DNA of the CDR3: TGTGCCAGCAGACCTATGGGGAATGAAAAACTGTTTTTT.

This clone has just one count. The chain has TRBV7-3 and TRBJ2-1; either TRBD1 or TRBD2 may supply D (5 bases each). V lost 5 bases, J lost 5 bases, and 22 bases lay in between. This CDR3 has 17 residues. CDR1 is SGHTA, CDR2 FQGTGA, per germline. The CDR3 here is CASSREGAQQVDNEQFF. For the CDR3, the DNA is TGTGCCAGCAGCCGGGAAGGGGCCCAGCAGGTTGACAATGAGCAGTTCTTC.

The chain combines TRBV5-4 with TRBJ1-4, with D possibly TRBD1 on 6 matching bases. V lost 2 bases and J lost 7, with 12 bases in between. Looked up from germline, CDR1 is SGHNT and CDR2 is YYREEE (reference sequence). The CDR3 spans 14 residues. The CDR3 DNA is TGTGCCAGCAGCTTTAAGGACAGCTTTGAAAAACTGTTTTTT. This gives the protein CASSFKDSFEKLFF.

This chain uses TRBV3-1 (or the pseudogene TRBV3-2) with TRBJ2-4; D might be TRBD1 (5 bases). There are 16 residues in the CDR3. Trimming removed 1 base from V and 1 base from J, with 11 bases in between. Germline CDR1 LGHDT, CDR2 YNNKEL (reference sequence). DNA of the CDR3: TGTGCCAGCAGCCAAGGTAGGGGCTACGCCAAAAACATTCAGTACTTC. Translated, it gives CASSQGRGYAKNIQYF.